The 8 T cell receptor beta chains in this list originate from one sample, sequenced in a study of shared clonotypes between healthy human individuals. TCRdb keeps only in-frame clones here, not all; method: immunoSEQ multiplex PCR. This table has roughly 570,000 clones, roughly 98% appearing once. Terminally differentiated effector memory CD45RA+ cells were excluded from the naive CD8 cells, which were CD45RO-negative and positively selected for CCR7. Material: naive CD8+ T cells sorted from blood. These receptors all come from a man aged 25-45 years in good health.

The V gene is TRBV19, the J gene TRBJ2-7; D might be TRBD1 or TRBD2, each matching 6 bases. CDR1 and CDR2 from the germline V gene are LNHDA and SQIVND (reference sequence). The CDR3 totals 15 residues. The V end lost 3 bases, the J end lost 4 bases, and 16 bases lay between the germline ends. The CDR3: CASSILRGQGYEQYF. CDR3 bases: TGTGCCAGTAGTATCCTACGGGGGCAGGGGTACGAGCAGTACTTC.

The CDR3: CASSPVGGYTEAFF. DNA for the CDR3: TGTGCCAGCAGCCCCGTGGGGGGATACACTGAAGCTTTCTTT. The genes are TRBV9 and TRBJ1-1, with D possibly being TRBD1 (5 bases). V gave up 4 bases and J gave up 3 bases, with 13 bases separating them. The germline CDR1 and CDR2 sequences are SGDLS and YYNGEE. The CDR3 consists of 14 residues. Full variable domain (missing parts from reference TRBV9 and TRBJ1-1): DSGVTQTPKHLITATGQRVTLRCSPRSGDLSVYWYQQSLDQGLQFLIQYYNGEERAKGNILERFSAQQFPDLHSELNLSSLELGDSALYFCASSPVGGYTEAFFGQGTRLTVV.

As for this clone: The sample holds other DNA sequences that translate to the same CDR3. The chain couples TRBV2 to TRBJ1-1; D ambiguous. V was pared by 6 bases and J by 5 bases, with 4 bases between. The V gene's germline CDR1 is SNHLY and CDR2 FYNNEI. The CDR3 contains 10 residues. CDR3: CASRGTEAFF. CDR3 sequence (DNA): TGTGCCAGCAGGGGTACTGAAGCTTTCTTT.

The V call is TRBV9, the J call TRBJ2-2; a possible D gene is TRBD2 (5 bases). V shed 4 bases and J shed 5 bases, with 9 bases lying between them. This CDR3 has 13 residues. From germline, CDR1 is SGDLS and CDR2 YYNGEE. The CDR3 is CASSLLGTGELFF. CDR3 DNA: TGTGCCAGCAGCCTACTAGGTACCGGGGAGCTGTTTTTT.

The V call is TRBV6-1, the J call TRBJ1-1; D gene unclear. CDR3 length: 14 amino acids. From germline, CDR1 is MNHNS and CDR2 SASEGT. V was cut by 8 bases and J by 0 bases, with 13 bases left in between. The CDR3 here is CASGIGELNTEAFF. Here the CDR3 DNA reads TGTGCCAGCGGTATTGGAGAACTGAACACTGAAGCTTTCTTT.

The rearrangement links TRBV5-1 to TRBJ2-5, with TRBD2 as a possible D gene (6 bases). The CDR3 consists of 16 residues. Germline CDR1 reads SGHRS; CDR2 reads YFSETQ. Trimming pared 5 bases from V and 1 base from J, leaving 18 bases between. CDR3 in DNA: TGCGCCAGCAGTCCCAGGGACGGGAGTCGCCAAGAGACCCAGTACTTC. Translated, it gives CASSPRDGSRQETQYF.

The chain couples TRBV9 to TRBJ1-2; no clear D. The CDR3 sequence is 15 residues long. The ends were cut back, 3 bases at V and 5 bases at J, with 17 bases in the middle. Germline V lookup: CDR1 SGDLS, CDR2 YYNGEE. The CDR3: CASSGLGSGLYGYTF. DNA for the CDR3: TGTGCCAGCAGCGGCCTGGGGAGCGGACTATATGGCTACACCTTC.

The chain couples TRBV5-6 to TRBJ2-7; unclear D gene. The germline CDR1 and CDR2 sequences are SGHDT and YYEEEE. The length of the CDR3 is 11 residues. V gave up 2 bases and J gave up 6 bases, with 6 bases separating them. In nucleotides, the CDR3 is TGTGCCAGCAGCTTTATTTCCGAGCAGTACTTC. It is translated as CASSFISEQYF. The full variable domain, in which reference TRBV5-6 and TRBJ2-7 provide the parts outside the CDR3, is DAGVTQSPTHLIKTRGQQVTLRCSPKSGHDTVSWYQQALGQGPQFIFQYYEEEERQRGNFPDRFSGHQFPNYSSELNVNALLLGDSALYLCASSFISEQYFGPGTRLTVT.